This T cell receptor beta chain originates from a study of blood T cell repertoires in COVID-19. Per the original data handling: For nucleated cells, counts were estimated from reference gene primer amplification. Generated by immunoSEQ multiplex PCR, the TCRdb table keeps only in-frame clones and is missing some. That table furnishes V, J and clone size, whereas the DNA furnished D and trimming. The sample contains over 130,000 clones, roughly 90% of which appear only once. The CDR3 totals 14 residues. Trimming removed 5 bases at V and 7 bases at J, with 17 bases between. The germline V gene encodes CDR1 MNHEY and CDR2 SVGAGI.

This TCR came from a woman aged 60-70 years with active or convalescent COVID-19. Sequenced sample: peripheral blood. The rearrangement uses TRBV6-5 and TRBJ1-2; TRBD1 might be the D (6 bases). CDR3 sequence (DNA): TGTGCCAGCAGTAGACAGGAACAAGTCTCTGGCTACACCTTC. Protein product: CASSRQEQVSGYTF.